This TCR beta chain stems from a study of T-cell reconstitution after alpha-beta-depleted transplantation in children. Remarks on this clonotype: Its target is unknown.

The study's findings and limits: Newly made T cells mostly supplied T-cell counts and diversity one year after transplant.

It was with unique molecular identifiers that the TCRbeta library was prepared. One entry per CDR3 protein, called by TCRdb with MiXCR from the PCR reads. The sample contains about a million distinct CDR3 sequences, about 30% of which appear only once. CDR3 length equals 15 residues. Trimming left V 0 bases short and J 0 bases short, with 7 bases between. CDR1 and CDR2 from the germline V gene are SNHLY and FYNNEI. This receptor was obtained from a boy under two years old who had a stem cell transplant for SCID, so the T cells may come from the graft donor. J is TRBJ2-3 and V is TRBV2, with D unresolved. The material sequenced was PBMCs, mostly from graft donor cells, taken 360 days after TCRalphabeta/CD19-depleted stem cell transplant. Here the CDR3 DNA reads TGTGCCAGCAGTGAAGCGAGACCCAGCACAGATACGCAGTATTTT. Its protein is CASSEARPSTDTQYF. The whole variable domain, remainder taken from reference TRBV2 and TRBJ2-3, is EPEVTQTPSHQVTQMGQEVILRCVPISNHLYFYWYRQILGQKVEFLVSFYNNEISEKSEIFDDQFSVERPDGSNFTLKIRSTKLEDSAMYFCASSEARPSTDTQYFGPGTRLTVL.